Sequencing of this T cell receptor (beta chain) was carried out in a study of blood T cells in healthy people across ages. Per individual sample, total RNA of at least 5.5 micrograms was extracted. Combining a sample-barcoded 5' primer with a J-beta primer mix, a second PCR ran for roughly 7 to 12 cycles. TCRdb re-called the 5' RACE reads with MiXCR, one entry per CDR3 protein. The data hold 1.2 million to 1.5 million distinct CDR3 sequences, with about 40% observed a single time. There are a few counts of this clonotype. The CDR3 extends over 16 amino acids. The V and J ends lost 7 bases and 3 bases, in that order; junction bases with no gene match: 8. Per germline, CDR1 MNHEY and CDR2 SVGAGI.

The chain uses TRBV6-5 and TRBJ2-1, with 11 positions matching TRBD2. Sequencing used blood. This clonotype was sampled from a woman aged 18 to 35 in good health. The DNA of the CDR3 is TGTGCCAGCACCGAAACTAGCGGGAGTTTCTACAATGAGCAGTTCTTC. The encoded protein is CASTETSGSFYNEQFF.